Sequencing of this T cell receptor (beta chain) was carried out in a study of beta chain features in type 1 diabetes. Study outcomes and limitations: Type 1 diabetes patients showed a moderate but significant shortening of TCRB CDR3s in all four CD4+ subsets.

V lost 0 bases and J lost 8; bases outside the gene matches: 2. The CDR3 is made up of 12 amino acids. In germline, CDR1 is SGDLS, CDR2 YYNGEE. Regarding this clone: The antigen remains undetermined.

Every bit of the isolated RNA underwent reverse transcription, so sequencing read expressed TCRB transcripts. The data were produced by immunoSEQ multiplex PCR, yet TCRdb's version contains in-frame clones alone and is incomplete. The profile shows about 270,000 clones, 13% to 15% of them singletons. This chain links TRBV9 with TRBJ2-7; 7 bases fit TRBD1. This clonotype was sampled from a man aged 30 to 45 with type 1 diabetes. Sequenced: naive CD4+ T cells from blood. The CDR3 protein is CASSVEGGKQYF. The CDR3 coding sequence is TGTGCCAGCAGCGTAGAAGGGGGCAAGCAGTACTTC.